The 24 T cell receptor beta chains in this list originate from one sample, sequenced in a study of beta chain features in type 1 diabetes. Study-wide results and caveats: Shortening that was moderate but significant affected the TCRB CDR3s of Type 1 diabetes patients in all four CD4+ subsets.

Their recognized antigens are unknown. Expressed TCRB transcripts were sequenced, since all the RNA that had been isolated was reverse transcribed. The table came from immunoSEQ multiplex PCR; TCRdb's copy has only in-frame clones and leaves some out. The sample lists roughly 160,000 clones; 6.5% to 8.5% were seen once. The sequencing sample was made of central memory CD4+ T cells from blood. The receptors were gathered from a young woman with type 1 diabetes.

There are a few counts of this clone. J is TRBJ1-5 and V is TRBV2; the D is unclear. The CDR3 extends over 13 amino acids. Per the germline V gene, CDR1 is SNHLY and CDR2 is FYNNEI. The V gene lost 8 bases and the J gene lost 4 bases, with 12 bases spanning the gap. CDR3 sequence reads: CASVREWNQPQHF. CDR3 in DNA: TGTGCCAGCGTACGCGAGTGGAATCAGCCCCAGCATTTT.

The CDR3 region has the DNA TGTGCCAGCAGCTTATCGTTGACTGTCAATGAGCAGTTCTTC. This translates into CASSLSLTVNEQFF. The J gene is TRBJ2-1, the V gene TRBV7-9; D is uncertain. V lost 2 bases to trimming and J lost 6 bases, with 11 bases between them. The CDR3 spans 14 residues. The V gene's germline CDR1 is SEHNR and CDR2 FQNEAQ (reference sequence).

This clone was counted only a few times. The V call is TRBV5-1, the J call TRBJ1-5; perhaps TRBD1 as D (6 bases). Germline lookup yields CDR1 SGHRS and CDR2 YFSETQ. The CDR3 has 14 amino acids. With 0 bases removed from V and 5 bases from J, the gap between germline ends came to 9 bases. CDR3 sequence reads: CASSLAGADQPQHF. The CDR3 coding sequence is TGCGCCAGCAGCTTGGCAGGGGCGGATCAGCCCCAGCATTTT.

CDR3 in DNA: TGCGCCAGCAGCCAAACCCCTAGCGGGGGTACAGATACGCAGTATTTT. This translates into CASSQTPSGGTDTQYF. This chain uses TRBV4-3 with TRBJ2-3, with 10 bases lining up with TRBD2. V lost 2 bases and J lost 3; bases outside the gene matches: 5. In germline, CDR1 is LGHNA, CDR2 YSLEER. The CDR3 is made up of 16 amino acids.

This clone occurred a few times. J is TRBJ2-3 and V is TRBV29-1; the D gene is possibly TRBD1 (6 bases). This CDR3 contains 14 residues. Trimming took 5 bases from V and 4 from J, leaving 16 bases between them. CDR1 is SQVTM, CDR2 ANQGSEA, per germline. The CDR3 protein is CSVSEGDTADTQYF. The CDR3 DNA reads TGCAGCGTTAGTGAGGGGGACACGGCAGATACGCAGTATTTT.

The chain recombines TRBV9 with TRBJ2-2; a possible D gene is TRBD1 (5 bases). The CDR3 is made up of 15 amino acids. CDR1 is SGDLS and CDR2 is YYNGEE in the germline V gene. V lost 1 base and J lost 1, with 8 bases in between. CDR3 nucleotides: TGTGCCAGCAGCGTACTCGACAGGAACACCGGGGAGCTGTTTTTT. Protein sequence: CASSVLDRNTGELFF.

This clone has a handful of counts. The rearrangement links TRBV7-9 to TRBJ1-4; possible D gene TRBD1, 5 bases. Between the trimmed V and J ends, which lost 3 bases and 3 bases, there was a span of 8 bases. The germline gives CDR1 SEHNR, CDR2 FQNEAQ (reference sequence). The CDR3 is made up of 14 amino acids. CDR3 nucleotides: TGTGCCAGCAGCTTTCAGGGATCTAATGAAAAACTGTTTTTT. Translating gives CASSFQGSNEKLFF. The full variable domain, rest sourced from reference TRBV7-9 and TRBJ1-4, is DTGVSQNPRHKITKRGQNVTFRCDPISEHNRLYWYRQTLGQGPEFLTYFQNEAQLEKSRLLSDRFSAERPKGSFSTLEIQRTEQGDSAMYLCASSFQGSNEKLFFGSGTQLSVL.

This clone was observed a handful of times. The chain has TRBV27 and TRBJ2-5; 9 nucleotides align to TRBD1. The germline CDR1 and CDR2 sequences are MNHEY and SMNVEV (reference sequence). The V segment lost 6 bases and the J segment 2 bases; nucleotides outside the gene matches: 7. The CDR3 contains 15 residues. The DNA for the CDR3 is TGTGCCAGCAGGGCCGGGACAGGGATTCAAGAGACCCAGTACTTC. This sequence encodes CASRAGTGIQETQYF.

V and J are TRBV7-3 and TRBJ1-2; 11 bases agree with TRBD1. J gave up 8 bases and V 8 bases, and 4 bases lay outside the gene matches. This CDR3 spans 12 amino acids. The germline gives CDR1 SGHTA, CDR2 FQGTGA. The CDR3 loop reads CASGTGGHGYTF. In DNA, the CDR3 is TGTGCCAGCGGGACAGGGGGTCACGGCTACACCTTC.

The chain recombines TRBV11-2 with TRBJ2-7, with a possible D match to TRBD1 (6 bases). Germline V gene data show CDR1 as SGHAT and CDR2 as FQNNGV. This CDR3 has 15 residues. V lost 5 bases and J 1 base, leaving 15 bases between the germline ends. The CDR3, as DNA: TGTGCCAGCAGCCTAAGGTGGGGGCGGTCCTACGAGCAGTACTTC. Translation: CASSLRWGRSYEQYF.

This clone was seen a handful of times. The gene calls are TRBV7-2 and TRBJ2-5, with a tentative D call TRBD2 (5 bases). Looked up from germline, CDR1 is SGHTA and CDR2 is FQGNSA. The V end lost 7 bases, the J end lost 4 bases, and 22 bases lay between the germline ends. The CDR3 spans 16 residues. The CDR3 region is CASTQREGFPGETQYF. The CDR3 coding sequence is TGTGCCAGCACCCAGAGGGAAGGGTTTCCTGGAGAGACCCAGTACTTC.

This clone has just a few counts. CDR3 bases: TGTGCCATCAGTGGGCGGGTGAATGAAAAACTGTTTTTT. Its protein is CAISGRVNEKLFF. The chain couples TRBV10-3 to TRBJ1-4; D remains ambiguous. The CDR3 has 13 amino acids. V lost 4 bases to trimming and J lost 5 bases, with 8 bases between them. From germline, CDR1 is ENHRY and CDR2 SYGVKD.

Only a few counts were recorded for this clone. This chain uses TRBV13 with TRBJ1-1; D not resolved. From germline, CDR1 is PRHDT and CDR2 FYEKMQ (reference sequence). This CDR3 spans 13 amino acids. V was trimmed by 0 bases and J by 1 base, leaving 3 bases between them. CDR3 DNA: TGTGCCAGCAGCTTAGGCGGGAACACTGAAGCTTTCTTT. This codes for CASSLGGNTEAFF.

The rearrangement joins TRBV4-2 to TRBJ2-1, with TRBD2 matching 7 bases. The CDR3 consists of 15 residues. CDR1 and CDR2 from the germline V gene are LGHNA and YNFKEQ. The V gene end was trimmed by 1 base and the J gene end by 4 bases; junction bases not matched to a gene: 4. CDR3 in DNA: TGTGCCAGCAGCCAAGCTAGCGGAGTTTACAATGAGCAGTTCTTC. Translating it yields CASSQASGVYNEQFF.

The V call is TRBV28, the J call TRBJ1-4; D not certain. The CDR3 contains 16 residues. Germline CDR1 MDHEN, CDR2 SYDVKM. The V gene lost 4 bases and the J gene lost 8 bases, with 20 bases spanning the gap. The CDR3 spells CASSSPLTSLPEKLFF. The DNA for the CDR3 is TGTGCCAGCAGTTCGCCCTTGACAAGCCTCCCCGAAAAACTGTTTTTT.

The rearrangement uses TRBV5-1 and TRBJ2-3, with 10 nucleotides matching TRBD2. V lost 4 bases and J lost 4; bases outside the gene matches: 9. Germline assignment: CDR1 SGHRS and CDR2 YFSETQ. This CDR3 contains 16 residues. The CDR3 spells CASSAVASGGADTQYF. The CDR3 nucleotides are TGCGCCAGCAGCGCGGTCGCTAGCGGGGGCGCAGATACGCAGTATTTT.

This clone was counted between two and nine times. The CDR3, as DNA: TGTGCCAGCATTCCTAGCGGGGGGGTTCCCTACAATGAGCAGTTCTTC. Its translation: CASIPSGGVPYNEQFF. The J gene is TRBJ2-1, the V gene TRBV2; TRBD2 matches at 12 bases. This CDR3 region has 16 residues. Germline V lookup: CDR1 SNHLY, CDR2 FYNNEI. V trimming: 7 bases; J trimming: 2 bases; junction bases outside the gene matches: 6. Full variable domain (outside the CDR3, taken from reference TRBV2 and TRBJ2-1): EPEVTQTPSHQVTQMGQEVILRCVPISNHLYFYWYRQILGQKVEFLVSFYNNEISEKSEIFDDQFSVERPDGSNFTLKIRSTKLEDSAMYFCASIPSGGVPYNEQFFGPGTRLTVL.

This clone was observed a handful of times. The chain employs TRBV5-1 and TRBJ1-4; 7 bases align to TRBD1. The J segment lost 7 bases and the V segment lost 3 bases, leaving 6 bases of the junction unmatched. In germline, CDR1 is SGHRS, CDR2 YFSETQ. This CDR3 region has 14 residues. In nucleotides, the CDR3 is TGCGCCAGCAGCTCGACAGGGACGGCTGAAAAACTGTTTTTT. The encoded protein is CASSSTGTAEKLFF.

This clone was observed a few times. The V and J genes are TRBV5-1 and TRBJ2-3; D is ambiguous. The CDR3 is made up of 13 amino acids. From germline, CDR1 is SGHRS and CDR2 YFSETQ. The V gene lost 0 bases and the J gene lost 10 bases, with 12 bases spanning the gap. The CDR3 reads CASSLGLGRAQYF. CDR3 in DNA: TGCGCCAGCAGCTTGGGACTCGGCCGGGCGCAGTATTTT.

The rearrangement links TRBV2 to TRBJ1-1; a weak D match, TRBD1 (6 bases). The CDR3 is 18 residues long. V lost 3 bases to trimming and J lost 0 bases, with 20 bases between them. Germline CDR1 is SNHLY and CDR2 is FYNNEI. As DNA, the CDR3 is TGTGCCAGCAGTGAGACGGGGGGGGCAGGGGTTGTGAACACTGAAGCTTTCTTT. Its translation: CASSETGGAGVVNTEAFF. The full variable domain, with the rest looked up from reference TRBV2 and TRBJ1-1, is EPEVTQTPSHQVTQMGQEVILRCVPISNHLYFYWYRQILGQKVEFLVSFYNNEISEKSEIFDDQFSVERPDGSNFTLKIRSTKLEDSAMYFCASSETGGAGVVNTEAFFGQGTRLTVV.

This clone was seen only a few times. The chain uses TRBV21-1 and TRBJ1-2; the table's D gene call, TRBD1, was not cross checked with the DNA. TRBV21-1 is deemed a pseudogene. The CDR3 runs to 18 residues. The CDR3 nucleotides are TGTGCCAGCAGCAAAGCGCCGGGACAGGGTTTGGGTAACTATGGCTACACCTTC. This gives the protein CASSKAPGQGLGNYGYTF.

This clone was seen more than once but under ten times. J is TRBJ2-6 and V is TRBV30; a possible D gene is TRBD1 (5 bases). Trimming pared 0 bases from V and 1 base from J, leaving 10 bases between. CDR3 length: 16 amino acids. Germline V CDR1 and CDR2: GTSNPN, SVGIG (reference sequence). Here the CDR3 DNA reads TGTGCCTGGAGTGTACTTGGGGCGTCTGGGGCCAACGTCCTGACTTTC. It encodes CAWSVLGASGANVLTF.

This clone was seen more than once but under ten times. This rearrangement joins TRBV10-3 to TRBJ2-1, with 7 bases fitting TRBD1. CDR3 length equals 14 residues. The trim removed 8 bases at V and 1 base at J, leaving 5 bases unmatched. The V gene's germline CDR1 is ENHRY and CDR2 SYGVKD. The CDR3 sequence: CAILRGPSYNEQFF. CDR3 DNA sequence: TGTGCCATCCTGAGGGGGCCGTCCTACAATGAGCAGTTCTTC.

A few counts support this clone. The genes are TRBV4-1 and TRBJ1-2; D might be TRBD1 (5 bases). The germline V and J ends were trimmed by 0 bases and 2 bases, with 10 bases remaining between them. The CDR3 loop spans 15 amino acids. Germline CDR1 and CDR2: MGHRA and YSYEKL. The CDR3 nucleotides are TGCGCCAGCAGCCAAGAGGACAATGCCAACTATGGCTACACCTTC. Its translation: CASSQEDNANYGYTF.